Reported below is one T cell receptor beta chain. This entry is derived from a study of shared clonotypes between healthy human individuals. Assay: immunoSEQ multiplex PCR; the TCRdb copy retains only in-frame clones and omits some. Seen here are approximately 1.4 million clones, under 99% observed once, and the top ten hold about 0.42%. Germline V lookup: CDR1 SGHAT, CDR2 FQNNGV. There are 15 residues in the CDR3. Trimming removed 3 bases from V and 2 bases from J, with 13 bases in between. The TCR originated in a man between 25 and 39 years old in good health. This rearrangement joins TRBV11-2 to TRBJ2-5; a possible D gene is TRBD2 (6 bases). Material for sequencing was naive CD4+ T cells sorted from blood. Subset of the sample: CD45RA+ positively selected. The CDR3 DNA follows: TGTGCCAGCAGCTTCCGCCGCGGACTACAAGAGACCCAGTACTTC. Translation: CASSFRRGLQETQYF.